Below are 20 T cell receptor beta chains sequenced from a single sample in a study of early T cells in non-severe SARS-CoV-2 infection. Via MiXCR, TCRdb re-called the 5' RACE reads, giving one row per CDR3 protein. Of 65,000 to 80,000 distinct CDR3 sequences listed, about 10% are singletons. The sample taken for sequencing was whole blood. These receptors were collected from an adult who was a healthcare worker with PCR-confirmed SARS-CoV-2 infection or an uninfected control (not recorded which).

The J gene is TRBJ2-3, the V gene TRBV4-3, with 8 bases fitting TRBD2. Germline V gene lookup returns CDR1 LGHNA and CDR2 YSLEER. Germline trimming cut 0 bases from V and 10 bases from J; bases unmatched to any gene: 12. The CDR3 loop spans 16 amino acids. The CDR3 nucleotides are TGCGCCAGCAGCCAAGATGTTAGCGGGGCCATCCGGTCGCAGTATTTT. Its protein is CASSQDVSGAIRSQYF.

The chain's CDR3 is CASSTNSPLHF. As DNA, the CDR3 is TGTGCCAGTAGTACGAATTCACCCCTCCACTTT. The chain links TRBV19 to TRBJ1-6, with D hard to call. V was shortened by 4 bases and J by 7 bases, with 2 bases between the two germline ends. Germline V gives CDR1 LNHDA, CDR2 SQIVND (reference sequence). The CDR3 covers 11 residues.

Only a few counts were recorded for this clonotype. This rearrangement joins TRBV6-5 to TRBJ1-5; D is perhaps TRBD1 (5 bases). The CDR3 loop spans 14 amino acids. Germline V gene lookup returns CDR1 MNHEY and CDR2 SVGAGI. V lost 2 bases and J lost 8, with 13 bases in between. CDR3 nucleotide sequence: TGTGCCAGCAGTTACGGGGAGGGGTTCGAGCCCCAGCATTTT. The encoded protein is CASSYGEGFEPQHF.

This clonotype was recorded a few times. The V call is TRBV7-2, the J call TRBJ2-2, with TRBD1 identical over 8 bases. Losses at the gene ends were 5 bases for V and 3 bases for J; bases not matched to a gene: 5. The CDR3 is 15 amino acids. Germline CDR1 is SGHTA and CDR2 is FQGNSA. In DNA, the CDR3 is TGTGCCAGCAGCCTAGGGGACAGGCACACCGGGGAGCTGTTTTTT. It translates to CASSLGDRHTGELFF.

The chain employs TRBV20-1 and TRBJ2-4, with D possibly matching TRBD1 (5 bases). The CDR3 is made up of 14 amino acids. Trimming stripped 3 bases from V and 0 bases from J, with 9 bases between. The germline gives CDR1 DFQATT, CDR2 SNEGSKA (reference sequence). This chain's CDR3 is CSARGQLAKNIQYF. As DNA, the CDR3 is TGCAGTGCTAGGGGGCAACTAGCCAAAAACATTCAGTACTTC.

The table lists this clonotype with many counts. The chain couples TRBV6-5 to TRBJ2-3; either TRBD1 or TRBD2 may supply D (5 bases each). V was clipped by 3 bases and J by 0 bases, with 16 bases between them. CDR3 length: 17 residues. In germline, CDR1 is MNHEY, CDR2 SVGAGI. The CDR3 nucleotides read TGTGCCAGCAGTTATGGGAGCAGGGCCTCTAGCACAGATACGCAGTATTTT. Translation gives CASSYGSRASSTDTQYF.

This clonotype was found a few times. The chain couples TRBV6-5 to TRBJ1-2; TRBD1 matches at 7 bases. The CDR3 is 12 amino acids. V trimming: 4 bases; J trimming: 8 bases; junction bases outside the gene matches: 4. Germline-derived CDR1 and CDR2 are MNHEY and SVGAGI. The CDR3 spells CASSLDRAGYTF. Written as DNA, the CDR3 is TGTGCCAGCAGTTTAGACAGGGCGGGCTACACCTTC.

This clonotype was recorded at least ten times. The chain has TRBV6-1 and TRBJ2-5, with 7 bases that match TRBD2. The CDR3 is made up of 13 amino acids. The trim removed 6 bases at V and 9 bases at J, leaving 10 bases unmatched. Germline CDR1 reads MNHNS; CDR2 reads SASEGT. CDR3 sequence: CASSENSGLAQYF. The CDR3 nucleotides are TGTGCCAGCAGCGAGAACTCAGGACTAGCCCAGTACTTC.

Only a few counts were recorded for this clonotype. This chain connects TRBV2 to TRBJ2-5, with no clear D. The V and J ends lost 4 bases and 1 base respectively, with 10 bases between them. The CDR3 length is 14 residues. Per germline, CDR1 SNHLY and CDR2 FYNNEI. The CDR3 nucleotides read TGTGCCAGCAGTGGTACAGAATTCCAAGAGACCCAGTACTTC. Protein product: CASSGTEFQETQYF. Based on the CDR3 plus reference TRBV2 and TRBJ2-5, the full variable domain is EPEVTQTPSHQVTQMGQEVILRCVPISNHLYFYWYRQILGQKVEFLVSFYNNEISEKSEIFDDQFSVERPDGSNFTLKIRSTKLEDSAMYFCASSGTEFQETQYFGPGTRLLVL.

J is TRBJ2-7 and V is TRBV16, with D possibly being TRBD2 (6 bases). Germline V gives CDR1 KGHSY, CDR2 FQNENV. Trimming shortened V by 0 bases and J by 6 bases, and 15 bases separated the two germline ends. The CDR3 consists of 15 residues. CDR3 DNA sequence: TGTGCCAGCAGCCAATCGTCCAGGGTGGGGGGCGAGCAGTACTTC. This encodes CASSQSSRVGGEQYF.

This chain links TRBV10-3 with TRBJ2-7; D might be TRBD1 (5 bases). V was clipped by 7 bases and J by 1 base, with 8 bases between them. Germline V gene data show CDR1 as ENHRY and CDR2 as SYGVKD. This CDR3 contains 12 residues. The CDR3 coding sequence is TGTGCCATCACCGACAGTTCCTACGAGCAGTACTTC. As protein: CAITDSSYEQYF.

The rearrangement uses TRBV5-1 and TRBJ1-1; no definite D call. This CDR3 is 13 amino acids long. Between the trimmed V and J ends, which lost 0 bases and 3 bases, there was a span of 6 bases. Germline V CDR1 and CDR2: SGHRS, YFSETQ. The CDR3 DNA sequence: TGCGCCAGCAGCTTGGGGCGGTACACTGAAGCTTTCTTT. Its translation is CASSLGRYTEAFF. Together with reference TRBV5-1 and TRBJ1-1, the CDR3 gives the full variable domain: KAGVTQTPRYLIKTRGQQVTLSCSPISGHRSVSWYQQTPGQGLQFLFEYFSETQRNKGNFPGRFSGRQFSNSRSEMNVSTLELGDSALYLCASSLGRYTEAFFGQGTRLTVV.

In this sample, this clonotype turned up many times. The chain couples TRBV6-4 to TRBJ2-2, with TRBD1 matching 8 bases. CDR1 is MRHNA and CDR2 is SNTAGT in the germline V gene. After removal of 3 bases from V and 4 bases from J, the junction contained 1 base not matched to a gene. This CDR3 is built from 14 residues. The CDR3 DNA reads as TGTGCCAGCAGTGAGCAGGGGGCCACCGGGGAGCTGTTTTTT. Protein sequence: CASSEQGATGELFF.

CDR3 in amino acids: CASSQGHLNTEAFF. CDR3 DNA sequence: TGTGCCAGCAGCCAGGGACACCTGAACACTGAAGCTTTCTTT. The chain combines TRBV7-2 with TRBJ1-1; D possibly corresponds to TRBD1 (6 bases). V lost 5 bases to trimming and J lost 0 bases, with 10 bases between them. CDR1 is SGHTA, CDR2 FQGNSA, per germline. There are 14 residues in the CDR3.

The rearrangement links TRBV20-1 to TRBJ2-7; TRBD2 matches at 14 bases. Germline V gives CDR1 DFQATT, CDR2 SNEGSKA (reference sequence). This CDR3 region has 17 residues. Germline trimming cut 6 bases from V and 0 bases from J; bases unmatched to any gene: 10. Written as DNA, the CDR3 is TGCAGTGCCCCCGGACTAGCGGGGGGCAGGAGCTCCTACGAGCAGTACTTC. Translated: CSAPGLAGGRSSYEQYF.

This clonotype was seen a handful of times. The rearrangement uses TRBV12-3 or TRBV12-4 and TRBJ2-2; a weak D match, TRBD2 (5 bases). The CDR3 totals 13 residues. The V gene lost 2 bases and the J gene lost 7 bases, with 8 bases spanning the gap. CDR3 DNA: TGTGCCAGCAGTTTAAAGGGAGTCGGGGAGCTGTTTTTT. This codes for CASSLKGVGELFF.

At least ten counts were recorded for this clonotype. CDR3 sequence (DNA): TGCAGCGTTGAAGATCTAAGGCAGGGGATCACAGATACGCAGTATTTT. It specifies CSVEDLRQGITDTQYF. The chain has TRBV29-1 and TRBJ2-3, with a weak D call TRBD1 (6 bases). Per germline, CDR1 SQVTM and CDR2 ANQGSEA. Trimming removed 0 bases at V and 2 bases at J, with 15 bases between. This CDR3 spans 16 amino acids.

This clonotype was detected many times. The V gene is TRBV12-3 or TRBV12-4, the J gene TRBJ2-2; D might be TRBD2 (5 bases). The CDR3 covers 14 residues. The V end lost 7 bases, the J end lost 1 base, and 10 bases lay between the germline ends. In DNA form, the CDR3 reads TGTGCCAGCACAAGGACTGAGAACACCGGGGAGCTGTTTTTT. Translating it yields CASTRTENTGELFF.

CDR3 coding DNA: TGTGCCAGCAGCCAAGAGAGGGGGGCCACAGATACGCAGTATTTT. Translating it yields CASSQERGATDTQYF. The chain links TRBV4-2 to TRBJ2-3; D is perhaps TRBD1 or TRBD2 (6 bases each). V was trimmed by 0 bases and J by 2 bases, leaving 9 bases between them. Germline-derived CDR1 and CDR2 are LGHNA and YNFKEQ. This CDR3 has 15 amino acids.

The gene calls are TRBV7-8 and TRBJ2-2, with 11 nucleotides matching TRBD2. CDR1 is SGHVS and CDR2 is FQNEAQ in the germline V gene. The CDR3 contains 16 residues. With V trimmed by 1 base and J by 5 bases, 3 bases remained unmatched. In DNA form, the CDR3 reads TGTGCCAGCAGCTTAGTAACTAGCGGGGGTACCGGGGAGCTGTTTTTT. Protein sequence: CASSLVTSGGTGELFF.